The clone carrying this T cell receptor (beta chain) was seen just once. This specimen belongs to a study of blood T cell repertoires in COVID-19. On the study more broadly: Acute-phase and convalescent COVID-19 samples originated in the United States, Italy and Spain.

CDR3 length equals 16 residues. Trimming removed 1 base at V and 0 bases at J, with 14 bases between. CDR1 and CDR2 (germline): SGHRS, YFSETQ. Authors' processing steps: Scientists estimated how many nucleated cells there were by amplifying reference gene primers. The data were produced by immunoSEQ multiplex PCR, yet TCRdb's version contains in-frame clones alone and is incomplete. D and trimming come from the DNA, and the V and J calls and clone size come from that table. The table records around 70,000 clones, approximately 88% of them present only once. Sequenced material: peripheral blood. This chain links TRBV5-1 with TRBJ2-7; no clear D. The sequence was collected from a human donor in a cohort sampled during active COVID-19. The CDR3 nucleotides are TGCGCCAGCAGCTTGTACGTGGCCAGCGACTCCTACGAGCAGTACTTC. Its translation is CASSLYVASDSYEQYF.